The entry below gives a single T cell receptor (beta chain) sequence along with its context. This record belongs to a study of T cells in Graves' hyperthyroidism and ophthalmopathy. TCR beta CDR3 sequences were amplified from RNA transcripts. During a first-round RT-PCR of the TCR CDR3, the HTBI primer set was used. MiXCR, applied by TCRdb to the multiplex PCR reads, yields one record per CDR3 protein. Altogether fewer than 450,000 distinct CDR3 sequences are present, about a sixth being singletons, with the ten largest covering around a third. The sample, blood from the first hyperthyroidism diagnosis, precedes any ophthalmopathy symptoms. This receptor was identified in a woman aged 25 to 39 with Graves' hyperthyroidism that later progressed to Graves' ophthalmopathy. The sequencing input was blood.

The CDR3 coding sequence is TGTGCCAGCAGCCAAGTATTAAGAAGCAATGAGCAGTTCTTC. Translating gives CASSQVLRSNEQFF. The chain has TRBV14 and TRBJ2-1; D unresolved. This CDR3 has 14 amino acids. V lost 1 base and J 6 bases, leaving 10 bases between the germline ends. In germline, CDR1 is SGHDN, CDR2 FVKESK.